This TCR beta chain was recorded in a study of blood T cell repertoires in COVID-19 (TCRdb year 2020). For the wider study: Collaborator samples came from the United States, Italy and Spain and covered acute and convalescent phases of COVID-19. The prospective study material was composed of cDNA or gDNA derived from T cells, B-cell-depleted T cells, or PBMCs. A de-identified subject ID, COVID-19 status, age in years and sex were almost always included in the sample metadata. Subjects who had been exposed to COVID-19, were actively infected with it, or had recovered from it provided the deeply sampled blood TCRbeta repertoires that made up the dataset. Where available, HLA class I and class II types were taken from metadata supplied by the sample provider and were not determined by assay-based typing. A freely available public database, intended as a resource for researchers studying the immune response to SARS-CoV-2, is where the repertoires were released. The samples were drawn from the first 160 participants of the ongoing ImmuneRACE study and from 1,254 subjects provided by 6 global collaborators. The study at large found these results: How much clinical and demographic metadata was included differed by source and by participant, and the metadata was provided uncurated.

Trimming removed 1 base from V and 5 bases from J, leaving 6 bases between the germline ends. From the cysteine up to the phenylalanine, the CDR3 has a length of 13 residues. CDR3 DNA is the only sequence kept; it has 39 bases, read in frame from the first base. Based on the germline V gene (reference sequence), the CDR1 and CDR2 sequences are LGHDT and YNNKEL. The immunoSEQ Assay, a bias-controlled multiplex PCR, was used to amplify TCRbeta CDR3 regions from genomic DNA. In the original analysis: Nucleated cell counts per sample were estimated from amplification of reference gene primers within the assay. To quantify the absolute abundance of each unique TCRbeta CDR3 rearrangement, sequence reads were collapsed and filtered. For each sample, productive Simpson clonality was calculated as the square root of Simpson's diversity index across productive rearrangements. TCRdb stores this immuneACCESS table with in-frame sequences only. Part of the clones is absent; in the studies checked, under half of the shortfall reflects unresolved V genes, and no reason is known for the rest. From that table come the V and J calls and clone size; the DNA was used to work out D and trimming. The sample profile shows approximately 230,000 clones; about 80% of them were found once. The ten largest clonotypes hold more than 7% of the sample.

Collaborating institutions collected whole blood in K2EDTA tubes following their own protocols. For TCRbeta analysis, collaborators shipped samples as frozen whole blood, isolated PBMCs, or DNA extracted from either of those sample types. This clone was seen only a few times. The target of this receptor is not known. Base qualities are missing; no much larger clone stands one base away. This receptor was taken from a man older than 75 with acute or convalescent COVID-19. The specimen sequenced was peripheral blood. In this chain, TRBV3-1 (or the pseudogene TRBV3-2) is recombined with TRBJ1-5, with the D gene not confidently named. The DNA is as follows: TGTGCCAGCAGCCAAGTCCCTGATCAGCCCCAGCATTTT. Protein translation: CASSQVPDQPQHF.